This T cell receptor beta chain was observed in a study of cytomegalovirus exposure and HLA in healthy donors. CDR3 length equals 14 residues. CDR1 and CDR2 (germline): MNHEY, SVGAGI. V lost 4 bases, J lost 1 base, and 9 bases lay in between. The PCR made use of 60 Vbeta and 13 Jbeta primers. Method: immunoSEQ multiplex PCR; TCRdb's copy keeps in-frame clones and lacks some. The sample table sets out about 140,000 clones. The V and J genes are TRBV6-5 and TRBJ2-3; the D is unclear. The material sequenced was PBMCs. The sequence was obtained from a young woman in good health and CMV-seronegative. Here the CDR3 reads CASSWRGGTDTQYF. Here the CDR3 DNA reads TGTGCCAGCAGTTGGCGAGGTGGCACAGATACGCAGTATTTT.